One and the same sample provided the 8 T cell receptor beta chains below, sequenced in a study of OX40 agonist ivuxolimab in advanced cancers. Sequenced by immunoSEQ multiplex PCR; TCRdb stores in-frame clones only, minus some. The table has over 55,000 clones, about 87% seen once. The starting material was CD4+ or CD8+ T cells sorted from blood, obtained in a trial of the OX40 agonist ivuxolimab. The receptors here all came from an adult with an advanced solid tumor such as melanoma, head and neck, liver or kidney cancer.

The sample holds one count of this clone. The chain combines TRBV7-2 with TRBJ2-1; D uncertain. CDR1 is SGHTA and CDR2 is FQGNSA in the germline V gene. Trimming left V 4 bases short and J 6 bases short, with 13 bases between. There are 14 residues in the CDR3. The CDR3 spells CASSSRTRSNEQFF. CDR3 sequence (DNA): TGTGCCAGCAGCTCACGGACCCGTTCCAATGAGCAGTTCTTC.

CDR3 nucleotide sequence: TGTGCCACCAGCAGAGGGCTTGGGGATGGAGAGACCCAGTACTTC. Translating gives CATSRGLGDGETQYF. The chain carries TRBV15 and TRBJ2-5; D is unclear. Looked up from germline, CDR1 is LNHNV and CDR2 is YYDKDF (reference sequence). This CDR3 is 15 amino acids long. V lost 1 base, J lost 4 bases, and 13 bases lay in between.

With respect to this clone: Other nucleotide sequences from this sample produce the same CDR3. CDR3 amino acids: CASRGEQNSNQPQHF. CDR3 in DNA: TGTGCCAGCAGGGGAGAACAGAATAGCAATCAGCCCCAGCATTTT. V usage is TRBV2 and J usage is TRBJ1-5; D uncertain. This CDR3 is built from 15 residues. Trimming took off 6 bases at V and 0 bases at J, with 12 bases between the two ends. CDR1 and CDR2 from the germline V gene are SNHLY and FYNNEI.

V gene TRBV27 combines with J gene TRBJ1-6; 8 bases align to TRBD1. After removal of 4 bases from V and 5 bases from J, the junction contained 10 bases not matched to a gene. The CDR3 length is 17 residues. The germline gives CDR1 MNHEY, CDR2 SMNVEV (reference sequence). Written as DNA, the CDR3 is TGTGCCAGCAGTTCGGACAGGGCGCCGTTGAATAATTCACCCCTCCACTTT. Translation: CASSSDRAPLNNSPLHF.

This clone was recorded only once. This chain uses TRBV19 with TRBJ1-2; possibly TRBD1 for D (6 bases). Looked up from germline, CDR1 is LNHDA and CDR2 is SQIVND (reference sequence). The CDR3 totals 15 residues. V dropped 6 bases and J dropped 7 bases, with 21 bases sitting between them. Here the CDR3 reads CASSISTGMVGGYTF. CDR3 nucleotide sequence: TGTGCCAGTAGCATCTCAACAGGGATGGTTGGTGGCTACACCTTC.

The rearrangement links TRBV21-1 to TRBJ1-1. TRBV21-1 is a pseudogene locus. This CDR3 region has 12 residues. The CDR3 reads CASLPGGTEAFF. In nucleotides, the CDR3 is TGTGCCAGTCTACCGGGAGGCACTGAAGCTTTCTTT.

The chain couples TRBV2 to TRBJ2-2; D is unresolved. The CDR3 runs to 14 residues. The germline V gene encodes CDR1 SNHLY and CDR2 FYNNEI. Trimming cost V 7 bases and J 5 bases, with 14 bases left between them. This CDR3 reads CASKDEILTGELFF. CDR3 nucleotide sequence: TGTGCCAGCAAGGACGAGATCCTAACCGGGGAGCTGTTTTTT.

The V call is TRBV19, the J call TRBJ1-1; D gene unclear. Germline V lookup: CDR1 LNHDA, CDR2 SQIVND (reference sequence). This CDR3 is built from 13 residues. With 7 bases removed from V and 4 bases from J, the gap between germline ends came to 13 bases. The CDR3: CASTHLSGTEAFF. CDR3 bases: TGTGCCAGTACCCATTTAAGCGGCACTGAAGCTTTCTTT. The variable domain in full, with the rest retrieved from reference TRBV19 and TRBJ1-1, is DGGITQSPKYLFRKEGQNVTLSCEQNLNHDAMYWYRQDPGQGLRLIYYSQIVNDFQKGDIAEGYSVSREKKESFPLTVTSAQKNPTAFYLCASTHLSGTEAFFGQGTRLTVV.